These 17 T cell receptor beta chains were sequenced from one sample in a study of blood T cell repertoires in COVID-19 (dated by TCRdb to the early 2020s). Libraries were built with the immunoSEQ multiplex PCR assay. TCRdb re-hosts the immuneACCESS table, in-frame sequences only. Its copies lack some clones; in the studies checked, an unresolved V gene accounts for under half of them, and the cause for the rest is not known. In all, the sample holds more than 350,000 clones, and approximately 87% of those were seen once. The ten top clones hold 10% of the sample. Sequenced input: PBMCs or T cells enriched from blood (not recorded which). The receptors were sampled from a woman in her fifties or sixties who had recovered from COVID-19.

The chain has TRBV3-1 (or the pseudogene TRBV3-2) and TRBJ1-5; D might be TRBD1 (5 bases). Per germline, CDR1 LGHDT and CDR2 YNNKEL (reference sequence). This CDR3 spans 16 amino acids. The V gene lost 1 base and the J gene lost 4 bases, with 14 bases spanning the gap. DNA of the CDR3: TGTGCCAGCAGCCAAGGTGGGGGGAGGACTAATCAGCCCCAGCATTTT. Amino acid sequence: CASSQGGGRTNQPQHF.

This chain joins TRBV12-3 or TRBV12-4 and TRBJ1-2, with 7 bases fitting TRBD1. The CDR3 consists of 12 residues. V shed 7 bases and J 6 bases; nucleotides not matched to a gene: 5. The CDR3 loop reads CASKTGNNGYTF. The CDR3 DNA reads as TGTGCCAGCAAGACAGGGAATAATGGCTACACCTTC.

The CDR3 DNA is TGTGCCAGCAGCTCAACGGGGTGGACTGAAGCTTTCTTT. This translates into CASSSTGWTEAFF. The chain is built from TRBV7-2 and TRBJ1-1; the D is unclear. This CDR3 region has 13 residues. V shed 4 bases and J shed 5 bases, with 11 bases lying between them. The V gene's germline CDR1 is SGHTA and CDR2 FQGNSA.

V gene TRBV9 combines with J gene TRBJ2-3; 8 bases agree with TRBD2. Germline lookup yields CDR1 SGDLS and CDR2 YYNGEE. The CDR3 is made up of 14 amino acids. V shed 3 bases, J shed 4 bases, and the junction held 4 bases outside the gene matches. The CDR3 is CASSAGLVADTQYF. The CDR3 nucleotides are TGTGCCAGCAGCGCGGGACTAGTGGCAGATACGCAGTATTTT.

This clone was observed once. V usage is TRBV4-1 and J usage is TRBJ1-5; tentative D call: TRBD1 (5 bases). The CDR3 is made up of 14 amino acids. V was cut by 3 bases and J by 3 bases, with 9 bases left in between. Germline CDR1 and CDR2: MGHRA and YSYEKL. CDR3 loop: CASSQGPLNQPQHF. CDR3 in DNA: TGCGCCAGCAGCCAGGGGCCTCTCAATCAGCCCCAGCATTTT.

This clone was seen a single time. The chain couples TRBV5-5 to TRBJ1-1; 9 bases fit TRBD1. Germline CDR1 and CDR2: SGHKS and YYEKEE (reference sequence). After removal of 4 bases from V and 2 bases from J, the junction contained 9 bases not matched to a gene. This CDR3 comprises 16 residues. CDR3 nucleotides: TGTGCCAGCAGCCGGACAGGGGACCGGTCCAACACTGAAGCTTTCTTT. Amino acids: CASSRTGDRSNTEAFF.

The chain recombines TRBV27 with TRBJ2-5, with 8 bases fitting TRBD1. V gave up 3 bases and J gave up 5 bases; unmatched junction bases: 2. This CDR3 contains 13 residues. CDR1 is MNHEY, CDR2 SMNVEV, per germline (reference sequence). The CDR3 DNA reads TGTGCCAGCAGTTTCTGGACAGGGGAGACCCAGTACTTC. It is translated as CASSFWTGETQYF.

The chain combines TRBV24-1 with TRBJ1-1; perhaps TRBD1 as D (5 bases). CDR3 length: 12 residues. Germline CDR1 KGHDR, CDR2 SFDVKD. The germline V and J ends were trimmed by 4 bases and 11 bases, with 13 bases remaining between them. CDR3 sequence reads: CATSEPGLRAFF. The CDR3 region has the DNA TGTGCCACCAGTGAACCAGGGTTGCGGGCTTTCTTT.

The chain joins TRBV4-1 to TRBJ2-2; TRBD1 matches 8 bases. CDR3 length: 16 residues. CDR1 and CDR2 (germline): MGHRA, YSYEKL. J was trimmed by 7 bases and V by 3 bases; bases with no gene match: 10. CDR3 residues: CASSQQLAGGHGELFF. As DNA, the CDR3 is TGCGCCAGCAGCCAGCAGCTTGCAGGGGGCCACGGGGAGCTGTTTTTT.

V is TRBV7-9 and J is TRBJ2-1; D perhaps matches TRBD1 (6 bases). The V end was cut by 5 bases, the J end by 5 bases, with 19 bases between. This CDR3 is built from 16 residues. Looked up from germline, CDR1 is SEHNR and CDR2 is FQNEAQ (reference sequence). The CDR3 sequence: CASSRHSTGFNNEQFF. In nucleotides, the CDR3 is TGTGCCAGCAGCCGCCATTCTACAGGGTTCAACAATGAGCAGTTCTTC.

This chain joins TRBV7-2 and TRBJ1-2, with D possibly being TRBD1 (6 bases). The CDR3 is made up of 13 amino acids. Germline V gives CDR1 SGHTA, CDR2 FQGNSA. The germline V and J ends were trimmed by 7 bases and 8 bases, with 17 bases remaining between them. This CDR3 is CASKQAGAVGYTF. CDR3 coding DNA: TGTGCCAGCAAGCAAGCAGGGGCGGTAGGCTACACCTTC.

This chain connects TRBV3-1 (or the pseudogene TRBV3-2) to TRBJ2-3, with D perhaps matching TRBD2 (6 bases). CDR3 length: 15 residues. Germline V gene sequence: CDR1 LGHDT, CDR2 YNNKEL (reference sequence). V lost 6 bases to trimming and J lost 1 base, with 14 bases between them. CDR3 loop: CASSQTSPRTDTQYF. As DNA, the CDR3 is TGTGCCAGCAGTCAGACTAGTCCCCGCACAGATACGCAGTATTTT.

The V call is TRBV5-1, the J call TRBJ1-5; D possibly corresponds to TRBD1 (5 bases). Germline V CDR1 and CDR2: SGHRS, YFSETQ. V lost 4 bases and J 4 bases, leaving 15 bases between the germline ends. The CDR3 is made up of 15 amino acids. The CDR3 loop reads CASSQGPGANQPQHF. Here the CDR3 DNA reads TGCGCCAGCAGCCAGGGTCCGGGTGCGAATCAGCCCCAGCATTTT.

The rearrangement joins TRBV28 to TRBJ1-4; 7 positions agree with TRBD1. V shed 4 bases, J shed 7 bases, and the junction held 6 bases outside the gene matches. Germline CDR1 MDHEN, CDR2 SYDVKM. This CDR3 is 14 amino acids long. The CDR3 reads CASSSSYRGEKLFF. The CDR3 DNA sequence: TGTGCCAGCAGTTCCTCGTACAGGGGTGAAAAACTGTTTTTT. Combining the CDR3 with reference TRBV28 and TRBJ1-4 gives the whole variable domain DVKVTQSSRYLVKRTGEKVFLECVQDMDHENMFWYRQDPGLGLRLIYFSYDVKMKEKGDIPEGYSVSREKKERFSLILESASTNQTSMYLCASSSSYRGEKLFFGSGTQLSVL.

This clone has only a few counts. The V and J genes are TRBV12-5 and TRBJ1-3; D is possibly TRBD1 (5 bases). CDR3 length: 16 residues. Per germline, CDR1 LGHNT and CDR2 FRNRAP. The V end was cut by 7 bases, the J end by 0 bases, with 16 bases between. CDR3 loop: CASDPTADASGNTIYF. The CDR3 DNA reads as TGTGCTAGTGACCCGACAGCCGACGCCTCTGGAAACACCATATATTTT.

This chain connects TRBV12-2 to TRBJ2-7; the D call of TRBD1 is as the table states it, not checked on the DNA. TRBV12-2 corresponds to a pseudogene. The CDR3 totals 15 residues. The CDR3 protein is CASRPVKGWLNEQYF. The CDR3 DNA sequence: TGTGCAAGTCGCCCCGTTAAGGGGTGGTTAAACGAGCAGTACTTC.

The chain is built from TRBV4-1 and TRBJ1-1; D is unclear. Trimming removed 4 bases at V and 8 bases at J, with 14 bases between. The length of the CDR3 is 13 residues. Germline V gene data show CDR1 as MGHRA and CDR2 as YSYEKL. The CDR3 reads CASSPGLTEEAFF. DNA for the CDR3: TGCGCCAGCAGCCCGGGATTAACAGAAGAAGCTTTCTTT.